One sample yielded the 25 T cell receptor beta chains listed below, sequenced in a study of somatic mutations in cytotoxic T cells in rheumatoid arthritis (dated by TCRdb to 2016 to 2017). The library was obtained by the immunoSEQ multiplex PCR assay. As stored in TCRdb, this immuneACCESS dataset retains in-frame rearrangements with V and J assigned. A fraction of the clones does not appear; measured against another copy, unresolved V genes explain less than half of the discrepancy, and the remainder lacks a known reason. In all, the sample holds some 21,000 clones, and approximately 80% of those were seen once. The ten largest clonotypes hold 3% to 4% of the sample. The source material was CD8+ T cells sorted from blood. These receptors were collected from an adult with rheumatoid arthritis.

The rearrangement links TRBV25-1 to TRBJ2-3; 8 bases align to TRBD1. This CDR3 comprises 17 residues. Germline assignment: CDR1 MGHDK and CDR2 SYGVNS. V gave up 1 base and J gave up 3 bases; unmatched junction bases: 9. This CDR3 is CASSEWSLGQETDTQYF. In DNA form, the CDR3 reads TGTGCCAGCAGTGAATGGAGTTTGGGACAGGAGACAGATACGCAGTATTTT. The full variable domain, completed using reference TRBV25-1 and TRBJ2-3, is EADIYQTPRYLVIGTGKKITLECSQTMGHDKMYWYQQDPGMELHLIHYSYGVNSTEKGDLSSESTVSRIRTEHFPLTLESARPSHTSQYLCASSEWSLGQETDTQYFGPGTRLTVL.

V gene TRBV7-9 combines with J gene TRBJ1-1, with D possibly TRBD1 on 6 matching bases. The length of the CDR3 is 13 residues. In germline, CDR1 is SEHNR, CDR2 FQNEAQ (reference sequence). Trimming took off 4 bases at V and 5 bases at J, with 11 bases between the two ends. In DNA, the CDR3 is TGTGCCAGCAGCTCAGGGGATTCGACTGAAGCTTTCTTT. Amino acids: CASSSGDSTEAFF.

This sequence joins TRBV7-6 and TRBJ2-1, with D unclear. The CDR3 runs 15 residues. Germline CDR1 reads SGHVS; CDR2 reads FNYEAQ. V was shortened by 1 base and J by 5 bases, with 12 bases between the two germline ends. The CDR3 DNA sequence: TGTGCCAGCAGCTTAGAAGTGGGTGCCCACAATGAGCAGTTCTTC. This sequence encodes CASSLEVGAHNEQFF.

V and J are TRBV7-8 and TRBJ2-5; 10 nucleotides agree with TRBD2. The germline V gene encodes CDR1 SGHVS and CDR2 FQNEAQ. Trimming took 5 bases from V and 5 from J; bases not matched to a gene: 20. The CDR3 runs 19 residues. The CDR3 protein is CASSPPGLGLAGDGETQYF. In DNA form, the CDR3 reads TGTGCCAGCAGCCCCCCTGGCCTCGGGCTAGCGGGGGATGGGGAGACCCAGTACTTC.

Points on this clone: The conserved phenylalanine or tryptophan normally closing the CDR3 is absent here, so this likely arose from a read error. The chain uses TRBV5-6 and TRBJ1-6; possible D gene TRBD1, 5 bases. There are 15 residues in the CDR3. In germline, CDR1 is SGHDT, CDR2 YYEEEE. Trimming removed 2 bases from V and 11 bases from J, with 17 bases in between. Here the CDR3 reads CASSFGPKTEAPLHS. DNA of the CDR3: TGTGCCAGCAGCTTCGGTCCCAAGACAGAAGCACCCCTCCACTCT.

CDR3 DNA sequence: TGTGCCAGCAGCTTTTATACAGGGGACACTGAAGCTTTCTTT. Translation gives CASSFYTGDTEAFF. The J gene is TRBJ1-1, the V gene TRBV5-4, with 7 bases matching TRBD1. CDR3 size: 14 residues. In germline, CDR1 is SGHNT, CDR2 YYREEE (reference sequence). With V trimmed by 2 bases and J by 3 bases, 4 bases remained unmatched. The full variable domain, in which reference TRBV5-4 and TRBJ1-1 provide the parts outside the CDR3, is ETGVTQSPTHLIKTRGQQVTLRCSSQSGHNTVSWYQQALGQGPQFIFQYYREEENGRGNFPPRFSGLQFPNYSSELNVNALELDDSALYLCASSFYTGDTEAFFGQGTRLTVV.

CDR3 sequence reads: CAISESTPGQGSTHEQYF. In DNA, the CDR3 is TGTGCCATCAGTGAGTCAACTCCGGGACAGGGGTCTACTCACGAGCAGTACTTC. The chain uses TRBV10-3 and TRBJ2-7, with TRBD1 matching over 10 bases. Germline lookup yields CDR1 ENHRY and CDR2 SYGVKD. V lost 0 bases and J lost 5; bases outside the gene matches: 13. This CDR3 region has 18 residues.

V is TRBV11-3 and J is TRBJ2-3; D is tentatively TRBD1 or TRBD2 (5 bases each). The CDR3 runs to 15 residues. Germline V gene data show CDR1 as SGHNT and CDR2 as YENEEA. The V gene lost 8 bases and the J gene lost 0 bases, with 15 bases spanning the gap. The CDR3: CASGDGGSSTDTQYF. DNA of the CDR3: TGTGCCAGCGGGGATGGGGGTTCTAGCACAGATACGCAGTATTTT. The full variable domain, completed using reference TRBV11-3 and TRBJ2-3, is EAGVVQSPRYKIIEKKQPVAFWCNPISGHNTLYWYLQNLGQGPELLIRYENEEAVDDSQLPKDRFSAERLKGVDSTLKIQPAELGDSAVYLCASGDGGSSTDTQYFGPGTRLTVL.

This rearrangement joins TRBV15 to TRBJ2-6, with D uncertain. Trimming removed 2 bases at V and 0 bases at J, with 14 bases between. CDR3 length: 18 amino acids. Germline-derived CDR1 and CDR2 are LNHNV and YYDKDF (reference sequence). The CDR3 is CATSRLGTQSSGANVLTF. CDR3 sequence (DNA): TGTGCCACCAGCAGATTAGGAACTCAGAGCTCTGGGGCCAACGTCCTGACTTTC.

The chain is built from TRBV7-9 and TRBJ2-5, with a weak D call TRBD2 (7 bases). The CDR3 consists of 15 residues. The V gene lost 4 bases and the J gene lost 6 bases, with 18 bases spanning the gap. CDR1 is SEHNR and CDR2 is FQNEAQ in the germline V gene (reference sequence). In DNA, the CDR3 is TGTGCCAGCAGCTCTTCCCTCCGGGGGGCACAGACCCAGTACTTC. Its protein product is CASSSSLRGAQTQYF.

This clone was picked up one time. V gene TRBV9 combines with J gene TRBJ1-1; D may be TRBD1 (6 bases). The CDR3 loop spans 14 amino acids. Trimming cost V 4 bases and J 4 bases, with 14 bases left between them. Germline V lookup: CDR1 SGDLS, CDR2 YYNGEE. CDR3 nucleotides: TGTGCCAGCAGCCCTCACCCGGACAGCACTGAAGCTTTCTTT. This translates into CASSPHPDSTEAFF.

The chain has TRBV12-2 and TRBJ2-2. TRBV12-2 is a documented pseudogene. This CDR3 has 14 residues. The chain's CDR3 is CASRFPGATGELFF. The CDR3 coding sequence is TGTGCAAGTCGCTTTCCCGGGGCCACCGGGGAGCTGTTTTTT.

V and J are TRBV7-6 and TRBJ1-1; D is undetermined. The CDR3 loop spans 15 amino acids. The V and J ends lost 1 base and 0 bases respectively, with 9 bases between them. Germline CDR1 SGHVS, CDR2 FNYEAQ. The CDR3 bases are TGTGCCAGCAGCTTAGGGGAGCCATTGAACACTGAAGCTTTCTTT. This codes for CASSLGEPLNTEAFF.

The chain recombines TRBV5-3 with TRBJ2-1; TRBD1 matches at 9 bases. TRBV5-3 counts as an open reading frame of uncertain function. The CDR3 contains 13 residues. The ends lost 10 bases at V and 5 bases at J; junction bases unmatched: 7. Here the CDR3 DNA reads TGTGCCTGCCGGGACAGGGAAAACAATGAGCAGTTCTTC. Translating gives CACRDRENNEQFF.

The chain combines TRBV4-2 with TRBJ1-2, with 9 bases aligning to TRBD1. The CDR3 sequence is 18 residues long. V was clipped by 3 bases and J by 0 bases; unmatched bases: 11. In germline, CDR1 is LGHNA, CDR2 YNFKEQ. The CDR3 nucleotides are TGTGCCAGCAGCCAGGGCACAGGGGGCGCATTGACTAACTATGGCTACACCTTC. Protein product: CASSQGTGGALTNYGYTF.

The chain links TRBV19 to TRBJ1-6; tentative D call: TRBD1 (5 bases). CDR3 length: 17 amino acids. V lost 4 bases, J lost 9 bases, and 22 bases lay in between. Germline V CDR1 and CDR2: LNHDA, SQIVND (reference sequence). CDR3 sequence reads: CASSTTRDLQRGSPLHF. Written as DNA, the CDR3 is TGTGCCAGTAGTACAACCAGGGACCTCCAAAGGGGTTCACCCCTCCACTTT.

V usage is TRBV6-1 and J usage is TRBJ1-2; D gene uncertain. With 3 bases removed from V and 7 bases from J, the gap between germline ends came to 9 bases. This CDR3 has 12 amino acids. Germline V gene data show CDR1 as MNHNS and CDR2 as SASEGT. CDR3 DNA sequence: TGTGCCAGCAGTGACAGAGGGAGTGGCTACACCTTC. Encoded protein: CASSDRGSGYTF.

The chain couples TRBV21-1 to TRBJ2-1; the DNA was not used to check the table's D call, TRBD1. TRBV21-1 is noted as a pseudogene. This CDR3 spans 15 amino acids. The CDR3 loop reads CASSTWTGGWNEQFF. The CDR3 nucleotides are TGTGCCAGCAGCACATGGACAGGGGGCTGGAATGAGCAGTTCTTC.

The chain combines TRBV4-3 with TRBJ2-7, with D tentatively TRBD1 (8 bases). This CDR3 is built from 16 residues. Germline V gives CDR1 LGHNA, CDR2 YSLEER. Trimming cost V 4 bases and J 5 bases, with 21 bases left between them. Here the CDR3 DNA reads TGCGCCAGCAGCCTTGCAGCGGGGACAGGTGGACACGAGCAGTACTTC. Its translation is CASSLAAGTGGHEQYF.

The CDR3 DNA follows: TGTGCCAGCAGTTTCGACAGGGGGGTAGCCTATGGCTACACCTTC. Translating it yields CASSFDRGVAYGYTF. This chain connects TRBV27 to TRBJ1-2, with TRBD1 matching over 9 bases. V was pared by 3 bases and J by 4 bases, with 6 bases of the junction left unmatched. The germline V gene has CDR1 MNHEY and CDR2 SMNVEV (reference sequence). This CDR3 has 15 amino acids.

The J gene is TRBJ2-7, the V gene TRBV19; D ambiguous. Trimming took 5 bases from V and 5 from J, leaving 4 bases between them. Germline V CDR1 and CDR2: LNHDA, SQIVND (reference sequence). The CDR3 runs to 10 residues. CDR3 in amino acids: CASSGNEQYF. In DNA, the CDR3 is TGTGCCAGTAGTGGGAACGAGCAGTACTTC.

The chain's CDR3 is CASSSSGRTVPYNEQFF. The CDR3 nucleotides read TGTGCCAGTAGTAGTTCAGGACGTACCGTACCTTACAATGAGCAGTTCTTC. This chain connects TRBV19 to TRBJ2-1, with D hard to call. The germline V gene encodes CDR1 LNHDA and CDR2 SQIVND (reference sequence). With 4 bases removed from V and 4 bases from J, the gap between germline ends came to 20 bases. The CDR3 is 17 amino acids.

Points on this clone: The sample contains more than one DNA sequence encoding this CDR3. The rearrangement joins TRBV13 to TRBJ2-7; no reliable D call. Trimming shortened V by 2 bases and J by 0 bases, and 5 bases separated the two germline ends. Per germline, CDR1 PRHDT and CDR2 FYEKMQ (reference sequence). CDR3 size: 13 residues. CDR3 in amino acids: CASSLTGSYEQYF. For the CDR3, the DNA is TGTGCCAGCAGCTTAACGGGCTCCTACGAGCAGTACTTC.

The sample holds one count of this clone. The CDR3 protein is CASSIGLAGGTRNNEQFF. CDR3 nucleotides: TGTGCCAGTAGTATCGGACTAGCGGGAGGAACCCGCAACAATGAGCAGTTCTTC. V gene TRBV19 combines with J gene TRBJ2-1; 14 bases match TRBD2. CDR3 length equals 18 residues. Trimming removed 3 bases from V and 5 bases from J; junction bases left unmatched: 9. CDR1 and CDR2 from the germline V gene are LNHDA and SQIVND (reference sequence).

The rearrangement joins TRBV5-8 to TRBJ2-2, with a weak D call TRBD1 (6 bases). The germline CDR1 and CDR2 sequences are SGHTS and YDEGEE. The CDR3 covers 16 residues. Trimming pared 4 bases from V and 0 bases from J, leaving 13 bases between. The CDR3 nucleotides read TGTGCCAGCAGCCCCAGACAGGAATCGAACACCGGGGAGCTGTTTTTT. It translates to CASSPRQESNTGELFF.